The 20 T cell receptor beta chains listed next were all sequenced from one sample in a study of technical replicates of blood from a few donors. Profiling relied on immunoSEQ multiplex PCR, and the TCRdb table lists in-frame clones only, not all of them. The table includes under 90,000 clones, 90% to 95% detected once. Sequencing input: T cells isolated from PBMCs. The receptors stem from a human donor in good health.

This sequence joins TRBV9 and TRBJ2-7, with 13 bases fitting TRBD2. The CDR3 sequence is 15 residues long. The J segment lost 3 bases and the V segment lost 4 bases, leaving 4 bases of the junction unmatched. Germline CDR1 is SGDLS and CDR2 is YYNGEE. The CDR3 region is CASSPRTSGSYEQYF. DNA for the CDR3: TGTGCCAGCAGCCCTAGGACTAGCGGGAGCTACGAGCAGTACTTC.

This sequence joins TRBV6-1 and TRBJ2-5, with TRBD2 as a possible D gene (5 bases). The V gene's germline CDR1 is MNHNS and CDR2 SASEGT. Deletions cut 6 bases from V and 5 bases from J, with 19 bases between. The CDR3 totals 15 residues. CDR3 residues: CASRKLARGWETQYF. The CDR3 DNA follows: TGTGCCAGCAGGAAATTGGCCCGGGGTTGGGAGACCCAGTACTTC.

The rearrangement uses TRBV30 and TRBJ2-5; a possible D gene is TRBD2 (6 bases). V was pared by 5 bases and J by 5 bases, with 15 bases between. The CDR3 loop spans 13 amino acids. Per the germline V gene, CDR1 is GTSNPN and CDR2 is SVGIG (reference sequence). The CDR3 loop reads CAWGPGVGETQYF. Written as DNA, the CDR3 is TGTGCCTGGGGTCCGGGGGTCGGGGAGACCCAGTACTTC.

The chain combines TRBV2 with TRBJ2-7, with D perhaps TRBD1 (6 bases). This CDR3 region has 14 residues. Germline V CDR1 and CDR2: SNHLY, FYNNEI. Trimming cost V 8 bases and J 4 bases, with 18 bases left between them. The CDR3 spells CASLELSGDYEQYF. The CDR3 region has the DNA TGTGCCAGCCTAGAACTTTCAGGGGATTACGAGCAGTACTTC.

This clone was detected a few times. The genes are TRBV7-9 and TRBJ1-2; D remains ambiguous. Trimming took off 3 bases at V and 8 bases at J, with 19 bases between the two ends. The CDR3 extends over 15 amino acids. Germline V gives CDR1 SEHNR, CDR2 FQNEAQ (reference sequence). Here the CDR3 DNA reads TGTGCCAGCAGCTTTTCCGGCCTCTCGGGGAACGGCTACACCTTC. Translating it yields CASSFSGLSGNGYTF.

J is TRBJ1-4 and V is TRBV28; D perhaps matches TRBD1 (5 bases). V was pared by 5 bases and J by 5 bases, with 15 bases between. Looked up from germline, CDR1 is MDHEN and CDR2 is SYDVKM. The CDR3 is 15 residues long. CDR3 protein: CASSLPGTLNEKLFF. The CDR3, as DNA: TGTGCCAGCAGTCTCCCCGGGACTCTGAATGAAAAACTGTTTTTT. Full variable domain (rest looked up from reference TRBV28 and TRBJ1-4): DVKVTQSSRYLVKRTGEKVFLECVQDMDHENMFWYRQDPGLGLRLIYFSYDVKMKEKGDIPEGYSVSREKKERFSLILESASTNQTSMYLCASSLPGTLNEKLFFGSGTQLSVL.

The rearrangement uses TRBV6-1 and TRBJ2-7; 8 bases match TRBD1. This CDR3 region has 15 residues. Per germline, CDR1 MNHNS and CDR2 SASEGT. Germline trimming cut 4 bases from V and 0 bases from J; bases unmatched to any gene: 5. CDR3 nucleotides: TGTGCCAGCAGTGGGACAGGGCCGAGCTCCTACGAGCAGTACTTC. The encoded protein is CASSGTGPSSYEQYF.

This clone was detected once. The chain links TRBV7-9 to TRBJ2-3; no clear D. This CDR3 has 13 residues. Germline values: CDR1 SEHNR, CDR2 FQNEAQ (reference sequence). V lost 5 bases to trimming and J lost 2 bases, with 8 bases between them. CDR3 sequence: CASSRIVTDTQYF. DNA of the CDR3: TGTGCCAGCAGCCGAATAGTCACAGATACGCAGTATTTT.

The J gene is TRBJ2-1, the V gene TRBV27; TRBD1 aligns across 8 bases. In germline, CDR1 is MNHEY, CDR2 SMNVEV (reference sequence). Trimming took 6 bases from V and 3 from J; bases not matched to a gene: 7. This CDR3 spans 15 amino acids. Here the CDR3 DNA reads TGTGCCAGCAGGTGGTCGACAGGGGACTACAATGAGCAGTTCTTC. Residues: CASRWSTGDYNEQFF.

The chain combines TRBV25-1 with TRBJ1-1; 7 bases agree with TRBD1. Germline trimming cut 5 bases from V and 11 bases from J; bases unmatched to any gene: 5. Per the germline V gene, CDR1 is MGHDK and CDR2 is SYGVNS. The length of the CDR3 is 11 residues. CDR3 coding DNA: TGTGCCAGCAGTCTAGACAGGGTGGCTTTCTTT. The encoded protein is CASSLDRVAFF.

V is TRBV7-9 and J is TRBJ2-7, with 7 bases lining up with TRBD2. Unmatched junction bases numbered 8, after V lost 5 bases and J lost 4 bases. CDR3 length: 14 residues. The V gene's germline CDR1 is SEHNR and CDR2 FQNEAQ (reference sequence). CDR3 DNA: TGTGCCAGCAGCCATCCTAGCGGAGAATACGAGCAGTACTTC. Residues: CASSHPSGEYEQYF.

The genes are TRBV6-5 and TRBJ2-7, with TRBD1 matching over 7 bases. Per the germline V gene, CDR1 is MNHEY and CDR2 is SVGAGI. The V segment lost 6 bases and the J segment 3 bases; nucleotides outside the gene matches: 11. CDR3 length: 15 amino acids. The CDR3 spells CASRYNRGSDYEQYF. CDR3 bases: TGTGCCAGCAGGTACAACAGGGGCTCGGACTACGAGCAGTACTTC.

V gene TRBV9 combines with J gene TRBJ2-7, with D possibly being TRBD1 (5 bases). V was shortened by 3 bases and J by 2 bases, with 15 bases between the two germline ends. Germline V gene lookup returns CDR1 SGDLS and CDR2 YYNGEE. The CDR3 is 15 residues long. The CDR3 sequence: CASSADSSSPYEQYF. The CDR3 DNA reads TGTGCCAGCAGCGCCGACAGCAGCTCTCCCTACGAGCAGTACTTC.

The V and J genes are TRBV4-1 and TRBJ2-1; 9 nucleotides line up with TRBD1. The V gene's germline CDR1 is MGHRA and CDR2 YSYEKL. V dropped 3 bases and J dropped 0; count of bases not matched to a gene: 9. This CDR3 region has 18 residues. CDR3 sequence reads: CASSQSSPGQGSYNEQFF. The CDR3 DNA follows: TGCGCCAGCAGCCAGTCTTCCCCGGGACAGGGCTCCTACAATGAGCAGTTCTTC.

The chain is built from TRBV14 and TRBJ2-6; unclear D gene. This CDR3 has 15 residues. Germline loops: CDR1 SGHDN, CDR2 FVKESK. V was pared by 4 bases and J by 0 bases, with 7 bases between. CDR3 coding DNA: TGTGCCAGCAGCCCCCTTCTCTCTGGGGCCAACGTCCTGACTTTC. Amino acid sequence: CASSPLLSGANVLTF.

The rearrangement uses TRBV7-9 and TRBJ2-5; 8 bases are a match to TRBD2. CDR3 length equals 14 residues. The J segment lost 3 bases and the V segment lost 0 bases, leaving 0 bases of the junction unmatched. Germline CDR1 SEHNR, CDR2 FQNEAQ (reference sequence). The CDR3 nucleotides read TGTGCCAGCAGCTTAGCTAGCGGGGAAGAGACCCAGTACTTC. Translating it yields CASSLASGEETQYF.

The rearrangement links TRBV4-1 to TRBJ1-1; D is perhaps TRBD1 (6 bases). The V end lost 4 bases, the J end lost 5 bases, and 17 bases lay between the germline ends. The CDR3 runs 15 residues. In germline, CDR1 is MGHRA, CDR2 YSYEKL. CDR3 residues: CASSPVLSGVTEAFF. The CDR3 bases are TGCGCCAGCAGCCCCGTCCTTTCAGGGGTTACTGAAGCTTTCTTT.

The V gene is TRBV2, the J gene TRBJ1-2, with a tentative D call TRBD1 (5 bases). Trimming left V 10 bases short and J 4 bases short, with 19 bases between. This CDR3 spans 14 amino acids. Germline lookup yields CDR1 SNHLY and CDR2 FYNNEI. CDR3 in amino acids: CATRERQTLYGYTF. The DNA for the CDR3 is TGTGCCACCAGGGAGAGACAGACCCTCTATGGCTACACCTTC.

CDR3 bases: TGCGCCAGCAGCTCGGTTAGGGGGATGGGGGGGGCCAACGTCCTGACTTTC. Amino acid sequence: CASSSVRGMGGANVLTF. The chain recombines TRBV5-1 with TRBJ2-6; the D gene is possibly TRBD1 (6 bases). CDR1 is SGHRS and CDR2 is YFSETQ in the germline V gene. The CDR3 has 17 amino acids. Trimming removed 3 bases at V and 4 bases at J, with 17 bases between.

The chain carries TRBV27 and TRBJ2-1, with 8 nucleotides matching TRBD2. V gave up 6 bases and J gave up 9 bases; unmatched junction bases: 16. Germline CDR1 and CDR2: MNHEY and SMNVEV (reference sequence). This CDR3 has 16 residues. The CDR3 nucleotides read TGTGCCAGCAGATTTCGGGGGGGCCCCTTCGTAGGTGAGCAGTTCTTC. This encodes CASRFRGGPFVGEQFF.